Included here is one T cell receptor beta chain sequence, with context. Its antigen is unidentified. This sample is drawn from a study of identical twins. Study-wide findings and caveats: The models gave estimates that fell short of the out-of-frame TCR alpha sharing seen in monozygotic twins. Twin-shared out-of-frame alpha sequences were enriched for low generation probability. In drawing conclusions, the study used cross-sectional statistical analysis and did not follow the same donors.

TCRdb reprocessed the 5' RACE reads with MiXCR, giving one entry per CDR3 protein. This table holds fewer than 350,000 distinct CDR3 sequences, approximately 8.5% found once. Germline assignment: CDR1 MNHNS and CDR2 SASEGT. The CDR3 spans 13 residues. J was trimmed by 7 bases and V by 5 bases; bases with no gene match: 4. These records were also assigned to another study, of yellow fever vaccine responses in identical twins. As that study records: Twins' vaccine T cell responses were reported to seem partly convergent and partly personalized.

The rearrangement links TRBV6-1 to TRBJ1-5; 8 nucleotides line up with TRBD1. The receptor comes from a woman aged 18-35 years in good health. The sample consisted of memory (CD45RO+) T cells sorted from blood. Here the CDR3 DNA reads TGTGCCAGCAGTCCAGGGGGCTCCCAGCCCCAGCATTTT. This translates into CASSPGGSQPQHF.